This TCR beta chain was profiled in a study of blood T cells in healthy people across ages. This clonotype was recorded many times. Its specificity is not known. With a J-beta primer mix and a sample-barcoded 5' primer, a second PCR ran about 6 to 11 cycles. Every cDNA molecule bore a tag from a template-switch adaptor containing 12 random nucleotides. One entry per CDR3 protein, called by TCRdb with MiXCR from the 5' RACE reads. Of hundreds of thousands of distinct CDR3 sequences in the sample, about 30% are singletons; the top ten hold 15%. Samples each had at least 6 micrograms of total RNA extracted. Study-wide findings and caveats: Unsorted PBMCs ruled out conclusive naive versus antigen-experienced comparison. TCR beta diversity tracked closely with naive T cell percentage.

Germline CDR1 SNHLY, CDR2 FYNNEI. V dropped 6 bases and J dropped 0 bases, with 9 bases sitting between them. CDR3 length: 13 amino acids. The sample taken for sequencing was blood. The rearrangement links TRBV2 to TRBJ2-7; D is unresolved. This receptor was taken from an elderly woman in good health. The CDR3: CASSRLASYEQYF. CDR3 in DNA: TGTGCCAGCAGCCGACTGGCCTCCTACGAGCAGTACTTC. Full variable domain (missing parts from reference TRBV2 and TRBJ2-7): EPEVTQTPSHQVTQMGQEVILRCVPISNHLYFYWYRQILGQKVEFLVSFYNNEISEKSEIFDDQFSVERPDGSNFTLKIRSTKLEDSAMYFCASSRLASYEQYFGPGTRLTVT.